This TCR beta chain was recovered during a study of blood T cells in healthy people across ages (dated by TCRdb to between 2014 and 2017). With regard to the full study: In model experiments, roughly one uniquely barcoded TCR beta cDNA molecule per two T cells was captured by template switching. Two additional independent replicas of 1 million unique cDNA reads from the same blood draw were analyzed for two donors (one aged 18 to 30 and one aged 80 or older). Age-related changes in TCR beta repertoire diversity were measured in the study by deep sequencing normalized with unique cDNA molecular identifiers. The donors were divided into four age groups: young (average 16 years), middle-aged (around 37), aged (approximately 62) and long-lived (82).

The receptor library was made with 5' RACE. The sample was run on an Illumina HiSeq 2500. A second PCR of roughly 7 to 12 cycles was performed with a sample-barcoded 5' primer and a J-beta primer mix. A unique molecular identifier was introduced onto each TCR beta cDNA molecule by a template-switch 5' adaptor carrying 12 random nucleotides. At least 2.5 million CDR3-containing paired-end reads were obtained from each sample. First-strand cDNA synthesis was performed from all RNA using the Mint cDNA synthesis kit, with priming by a TRBC-specific oligonucleotide. Following uracil-DNA glycosylase treatment, a first 18-cycle PCR with universal primers M1SS and BC2_uni_R was performed on all cDNA. In the paper's pipeline: Each sample was normalized by randomly selecting 1 million high-quality reads, each carrying a distinct molecular identifier. Reads with shared molecular identifiers were discarded instead of being binned into consensus sequences. CDR3 identification, clonotype clustering and error correction used MiTCR with a Q25 quality threshold and the strictest error-elimination algorithm. A nonparametric unseen species model with Euler transformation was used to estimate lower-bound total TCR beta diversity. In-frame beta chains were kept once TCRdb had trimmed the public reads at Q25 with fastp and called clones with MiXCR. CDR3 protein duplicates are merged, each entry listing the most common genes and DNA. Clone size and V and J calls follow TCRdb, not the original study. The sample yields about 560,000 distinct CDR3 sequences; 25% to 35% were counted once. The ten largest clonotypes hold roughly 3.5% of the sample.

This clonotype was recorded a few times. Which antigen it targets is not known. Base qualities were left out, and no much larger clone turns up one base away. From cysteine to phenylalanine, the CDR3 is 14 amino acids long. This entry keeps only the CDR3 DNA: 42 bases, framed from base 1. CDR1 and CDR2 were assigned from the germline V gene as MGHRA and YSYEKL. V and J lose 3 bases and 1 base, and a span of 9 bases separates them. Systemically healthy Caucasian individuals from Russia, 39 in total and aged about 6 to 90 years, were included as donors. Roughly 9.5 milliliters of peripheral blood were drawn from each donor into EDTA-treated Vacutainer tubes. Ficoll-Paque density-gradient centrifugation was used to isolate PBMCs, with at least 6.5 million per sample. Total RNA was extracted from PBMCs with Trizol reagent, with at least 5 micrograms obtained per sample. Naive CD45RAhigh/CD27high T cell percentages were measured by flow cytometry on a PBMC aliquot from every donor.

Broad study findings and their caveats: As age increased, observed TCR beta diversity per million T cells dropped in a roughly linear way, and a significant reduction was already evident by age 40. Total diversity estimates from one million sequenced T cells were considered lower bounds and underestimates. A strong correlation was found between observed TCR beta diversity and the percentage of naive T cells measured by flow cytometry. The CMV infection status of donors was not known, potentially confounding age-related changes in expanded clonotypes. Compared with the aged group, the long-lived group had more naive CD4+ T cells, fewer expanded clones and increased TCR diversity, suggesting age selection. Since profiling was done on bulk unsorted PBMCs, naive and antigen-experienced compartments could not be conclusively compared.

These data were likewise used in another study, on T cells of mothers and their children. The second study, in turn, reports: Donors were nine systemically healthy Caucasian individuals: three mothers and their six children. cDNA synthesis used all of the extracted RNA, with 1.5 ug of RNA in each 15 ul reaction. In the second PCR, the M1S primer introduced both the sample barcodes and 2-4 random nucleotides. Over 9 million TCR beta CDR3 reads came from each mother, compared with approximately 3 million reads from each child. In both related and unrelated pairs, thymic selection shapes the output of TCR recombination in a similar way, with inherited differences having only a minor effect. Normalized repertoire overlap was always slightly but never significantly higher in related than unrelated mother-child pairs. Persistent microchimeric T cell clones were not detected, at a sensitivity of 85 to 100 clones per million clonotypes. Deep NGS was used in the study to compare the TCR beta repertoires of mothers and children and to look for features that separate related mother-child pairs from unrelated individuals. Mothers averaged roughly 40 +/- 4 years of age and children averaged about 10 +/- 4 years. After adapter ligation with NEBNext reagents, the libraries were sequenced on Illumina HiSeq 2000 with 100+100 nt paired-end reads. To avoid cross-contamination, the mother libraries and the child libraries were prepared a month apart and sequenced in separate runs. For each donor, somewhere between roughly 450,000 and 2,000,000 distinct TCR beta clonotypes were identified. Naive TCR beta clonotypes were estimated from low-frequency clonotypes matched to each donor's FACS-determined naive share, without sorting.

Here the chain combines TRBV4-1 and TRBJ2-5; no D gene is confidently identified. The TCR sequence derives from a boy between 2 and 10 years old in good health. Source material: blood. The nucleotides read TGCGCCAGCAGCCAGTCGGGCACCCAAGAGACCCAGTACTTC. It translates to CASSQSGTQETQYF.